This TCR beta chain was profiled in a study of shared clonotypes between healthy human individuals (dated by TCRdb to 2020 to 2022). Context from the whole study: Three men and two women, aged 18 to 49 years, made up the cohort. Libraries were prepared and TCR repertoires were sequenced by different laboratories using diverse techniques, in order to increase sequencing depth and limit assay-specific biases. Between about 0.9 and 9 billion PBMCs per donor were obtained by leukapheresis. To estimate repertoire size and how much clonotypes are shared between individuals, the study performed deep sequencing of blood TCR repertoires from roughly five healthy adults. Per donor, three plates each were used for CD4 naive and CD4 memory, two for CD8 naive, and one for CD8 memory.

Using the deep immunoSEQ assay, multiplex PCR amplified TCR CDR3 regions from genomic DNA. Extracted genomic DNA from each cell subset was spread evenly across all wells of several immunoSEQ 96-well plates, with each plate serving as a replicate. For sorted subsets, each replicate PCR was loaded with around 220 ng genomic DNA, equivalent to 30,000 to 35,000 T cell genomes. Purified libraries were quantified with a Qubit 3.0 fluorometer, sized on a Bioanalyzer 2100, and re-quantified with the KAPA Library Quantification kit. Each immunoSEQ 96-well plate was sequenced on its own single-read 150-cycle Illumina NextSeq 550 flow cell. For the original study's pipeline: Because only junctional sequences without quality scores were contained in the immunoSEQ output, filtering matching that applied to full-length reads could not be performed. To assign V/J genes and CDR3, sequences were annotated using PyIR, a Python wrapper for IgBLAST v1.9, with IMGT germline references. Any read was removed if the V/J assignment was weak (E-value above 1e-6), the CDR3 was missing, or the read contained stop codons, out-of-frame junctions, or ambiguous translated residues. V3J clonotypes were defined by identical inferred V gene, J gene, and CDR3 amino acid sequence. Percentage overlap between repertoires was calculated by dividing the number of shared unique clonotypes by the size of the smaller repertoire. Three approaches were used to assess repertoire richness: RTK rarefaction, the Chao1 estimator, and Recon v2.1 estimates of unobserved clonotypes. Generation probabilities were computed with OLGA for all TCRbeta clonotypes obtained by the gDNA method from several donors. What TCRdb holds here is the immuneACCESS table cut down to in-frame rearrangements. Part of the clones is not present; checked against another copy, under half of the missing clones reflect an unresolved V gene, and the others are unexplained. Clone size and V and J calls were adopted from that table, with D and trimming inferred from the DNA. The sample profile shows about 1.5 million clones; more than 95% of them were found once. The top ten clones comprise approximately 1% of the sample.

Findings and caveats that apply to the study as a whole: Because the study included only a small number of donors, the genetic and exposure-history diversity represented was limited. Naive subsets generally had larger estimated clonotype richness than memory subsets. About 4.5% of naive CD4, 3.5% of naive CD8, roughly 2.4% of memory CD4, and around 0.42% of memory CD8 clonotypes were shared across a few donors. Rarefaction of sorted-subset datasets indicated incomplete sequencing despite the large sequencing depth. Sampling was restricted to blood, and TCR repertoires in tissues likely differ from the TCR repertoires found in blood. Compared with non-shared clonotypes, the clonotypes found in all four sorted-subset donors had higher generation probabilities. Pairwise subsampling indicated that sequencing depth was expected to affect the degree of clonotype sharing among donors.

From a lookup of the germline V gene, CDR1 and CDR2 are SGHRS and YFSETQ. From the cysteine through the phenylalanine, the CDR3 covers 15 amino acids. Just CDR3 DNA is preserved here, 45 bases in frame from base 1. The V end gives up 2 bases and the J end 4 bases, leaving 4 bases in the junction not matched to a gene. Donors were healthy HIV-negative adults with no recently reported acute infections or vaccinations. All donors were Caucasian adults living in Nashville, Tennessee, USA. CD4+ T cells were enriched by magnetic negative selection, after which naive cells were positively selected on CD45RA and the negative fraction was taken as the memory subset. Blood was collected by leukapheresis, and PBMCs were isolated by Ficoll-Histopaque density gradient centrifugation and then cryopreserved in liquid nitrogen vapor phase. Analytical flow cytometry was used to check the purity and quantity of each magnetically sorted T cell population. Each sorted fraction had its genomic DNA isolated and then quantified by UV absorbance on a Nanodrop 2000c.

Remarks on this clone: The antigen it recognizes is unknown. No base qualities exist here, and no much larger clone lies one base off it.

The origin of this receptor is a man aged 25-45 years in good health. Here the chain combines TRBV5-1 and TRBJ2-3; TRBD2 fits 10 bases in the junction. The sequencing sample was made of naive CD4+ T cells sorted from blood. This sample's cell subset or site label indicates: CD45RA+ positively selected. Read as DNA, the sequence is TGCGCCAGCAGCTTTGGGACTAGCGTTGCAGATACGCAGTATTTT. It translates as CASSFGTSVADTQYF.